The clone carrying this T cell receptor beta chain has a count of ten or more. What it binds is not known. The data were taken from a study of neurological immune-mediated disorders. Study observations and caveats: HTLV-1-associated myelopathy displayed the greatest TCR clonal expansion, and multiple sclerosis exhibited the smallest, lower than that of healthy controls.

The cDNA was generated through 5'RACE incorporating 10-nucleotide random UMIs. In TCRdb, the 5' RACE reads were re-called with MiXCR into one record per CDR3 protein. Among over 35,000 distinct CDR3 sequences listed, roughly 2.5% were seen once. The sequencing sample was made of PBMCs. The sequence was obtained from a man aged 45-60 years with multiple sclerosis.

The CDR3 protein is CASSSEGAVISYEQYF. The DNA for the CDR3 is TGCGCCAGCAGCTCCGAGGGGGCAGTCATATCCTACGAGCAGTACTTC. This chain connects TRBV5-1 to TRBJ2-7; 7 bases fit TRBD1. V shed 3 bases, J shed 1 base, and the junction held 10 bases outside the gene matches. From germline, CDR1 is SGHRS and CDR2 YFSETQ. The CDR3 runs 16 residues.